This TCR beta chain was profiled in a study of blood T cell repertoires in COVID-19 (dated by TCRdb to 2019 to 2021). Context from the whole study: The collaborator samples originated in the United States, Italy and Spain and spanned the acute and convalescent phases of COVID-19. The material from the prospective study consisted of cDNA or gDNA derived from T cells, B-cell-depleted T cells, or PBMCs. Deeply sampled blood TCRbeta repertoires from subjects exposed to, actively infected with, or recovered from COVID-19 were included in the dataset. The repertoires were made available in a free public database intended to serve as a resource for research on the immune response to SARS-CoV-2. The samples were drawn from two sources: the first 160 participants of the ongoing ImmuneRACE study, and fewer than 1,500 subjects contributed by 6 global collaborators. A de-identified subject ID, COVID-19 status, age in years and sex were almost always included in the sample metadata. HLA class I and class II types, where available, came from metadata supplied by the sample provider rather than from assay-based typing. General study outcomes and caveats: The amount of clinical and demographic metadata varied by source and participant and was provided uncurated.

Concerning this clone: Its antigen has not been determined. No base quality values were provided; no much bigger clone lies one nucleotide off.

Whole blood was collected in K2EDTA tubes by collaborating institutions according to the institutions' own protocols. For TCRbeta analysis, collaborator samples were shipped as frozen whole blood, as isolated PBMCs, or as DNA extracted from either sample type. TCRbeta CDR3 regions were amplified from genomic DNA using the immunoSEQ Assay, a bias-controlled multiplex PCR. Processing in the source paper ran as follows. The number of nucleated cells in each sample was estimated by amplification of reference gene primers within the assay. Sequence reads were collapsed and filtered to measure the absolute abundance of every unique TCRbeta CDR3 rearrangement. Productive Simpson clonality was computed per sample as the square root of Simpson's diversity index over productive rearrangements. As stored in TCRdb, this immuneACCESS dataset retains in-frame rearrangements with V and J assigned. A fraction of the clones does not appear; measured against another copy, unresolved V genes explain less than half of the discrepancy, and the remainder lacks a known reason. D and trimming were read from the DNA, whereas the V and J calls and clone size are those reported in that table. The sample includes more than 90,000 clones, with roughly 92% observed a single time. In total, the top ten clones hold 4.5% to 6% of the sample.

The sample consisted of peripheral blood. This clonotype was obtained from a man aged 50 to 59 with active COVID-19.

CDR3 loop: CASSLGGVGGTSYNEQFF. The DNA sequence is as follows: TGTGCCAGCAGTCTGGGGGGGGTTGGGGGGACATCCTACAATGAGCAGTTCTTC. The V and J segments used are TRBV28 and TRBJ2-1; TRBD2 is perhaps the D gene, given 7 matching bases. CDR1 and CDR2 are read off the germline V gene as MDHEN and SYDVKM. V is pared back by 5 bases and J by 1 base, with 21 bases lying between the germline termini. From the cysteine up to the phenylalanine, the CDR3 has a length of 18 residues. Only the CDR3 part of the read is kept: 54 bases, read in frame from the first base.